This section outlines one TCR beta chain sequence together with its context. The target antigen is unknown. The data were taken from a study of a mutant IDH1 vaccine in newly diagnosed glioma. Study-wide context: Receipt of radiotherapy, temozolomide, or both preceded the study, and most received both.

Time point reported: baseline, week 1 (first vaccination visit). Treatment noted: pre-vaccination baseline after standard-of-care therapy. Study-wide results and caveats: Pseudoprogression appears to have had no connection to changes in top peripheral T cell clonotypes.

Sequencing was performed with immunoSEQ multiplex PCR; in TCRdb, only in-frame clones are kept and a portion is missing. The sample consists of around 89,000 clones, about 83% of them appearing once. Source: PBMCs, taken from a glioma patient treated with radiotherapy, temozolomide or both. The receptor's source is a woman between 45 and 60 years old with glioma.

Here the CDR3 reads CASRRDRGTHNEQFF. As DNA, the CDR3 is TGTGCCAGCAGAAGGGACAGGGGTACCCACAATGAGCAGTTCTTC. The chain links TRBV5-6 to TRBJ2-1; 10 bases agree with TRBD1. After removal of 5 bases from V and 5 bases from J, the junction contained 7 bases not matched to a gene. There are 15 residues in the CDR3. Germline CDR1 reads SGHDT; CDR2 reads YYEEEE.